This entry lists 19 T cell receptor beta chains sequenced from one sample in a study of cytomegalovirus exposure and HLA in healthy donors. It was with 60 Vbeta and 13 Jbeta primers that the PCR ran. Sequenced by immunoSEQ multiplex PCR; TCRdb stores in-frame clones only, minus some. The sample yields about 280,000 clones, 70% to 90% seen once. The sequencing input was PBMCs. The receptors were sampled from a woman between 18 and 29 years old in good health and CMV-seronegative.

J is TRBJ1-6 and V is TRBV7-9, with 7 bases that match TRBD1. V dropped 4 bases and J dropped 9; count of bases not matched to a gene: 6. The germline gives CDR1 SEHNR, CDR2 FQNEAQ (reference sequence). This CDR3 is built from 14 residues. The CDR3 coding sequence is TGTGCCAGCAGCTCACAGGGGACCAGTTCACCCCTCCACTTT. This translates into CASSSQGTSSPLHF.

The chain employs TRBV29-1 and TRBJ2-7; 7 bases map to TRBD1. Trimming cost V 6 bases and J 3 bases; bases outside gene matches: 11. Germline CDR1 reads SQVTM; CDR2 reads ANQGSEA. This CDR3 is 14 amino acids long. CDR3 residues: CSVASETGNYEQYF. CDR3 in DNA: TGCAGCGTCGCTTCGGAGACAGGGAACTACGAGCAGTACTTC.

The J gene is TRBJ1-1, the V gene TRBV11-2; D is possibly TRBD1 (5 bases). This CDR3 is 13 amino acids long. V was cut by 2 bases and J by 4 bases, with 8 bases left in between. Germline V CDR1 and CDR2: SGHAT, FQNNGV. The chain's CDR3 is CASSLSGGTEAFF. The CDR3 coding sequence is TGTGCCAGCAGCTTATCGGGGGGCACTGAAGCTTTCTTT.

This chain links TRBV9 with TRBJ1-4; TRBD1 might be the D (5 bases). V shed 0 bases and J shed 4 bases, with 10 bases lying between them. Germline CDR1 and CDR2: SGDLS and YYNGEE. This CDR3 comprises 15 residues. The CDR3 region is CASSVAGLGNEKLFF. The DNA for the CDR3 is TGTGCCAGCAGCGTAGCGGGACTCGGTAATGAAAAACTGTTTTTT.

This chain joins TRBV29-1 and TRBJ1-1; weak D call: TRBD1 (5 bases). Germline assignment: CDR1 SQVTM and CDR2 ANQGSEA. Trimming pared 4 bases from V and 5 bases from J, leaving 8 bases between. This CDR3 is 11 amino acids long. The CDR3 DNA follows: TGCAGCGTTGGTTCAGGGACTGAAGCTTTCTTT. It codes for CSVGSGTEAFF.

The CDR3 region is CASSLGQGWPYEQYF. CDR3 nucleotide sequence: TGTGCCAGTAGCCTTGGACAGGGCTGGCCCTACGAGCAGTACTTC. The genes are TRBV19 and TRBJ2-5, with 8 bases aligning to TRBD1. The end of the DNA is better explained by TRBJ2-7, so the J call may be wrong. The CDR3 totals 15 residues. Germline CDR1 LNHDA, CDR2 SQIVND (reference sequence).

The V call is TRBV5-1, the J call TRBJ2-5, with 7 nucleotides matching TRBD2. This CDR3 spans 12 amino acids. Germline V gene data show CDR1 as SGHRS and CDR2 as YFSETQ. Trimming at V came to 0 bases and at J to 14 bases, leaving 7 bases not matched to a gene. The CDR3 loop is CASSLEGGTIYF. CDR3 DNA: TGCGCCAGCAGCTTGGAGGGCGGGACTATCTACTTC.

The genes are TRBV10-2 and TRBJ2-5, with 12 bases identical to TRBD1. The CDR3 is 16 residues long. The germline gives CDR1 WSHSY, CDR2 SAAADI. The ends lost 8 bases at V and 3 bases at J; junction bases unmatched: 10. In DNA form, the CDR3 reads TGCGCCAGCGGAGGGGGGGGACAGGGGGCGAAAGAGACCCAGTACTTC. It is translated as CASGGGGQGAKETQYF.

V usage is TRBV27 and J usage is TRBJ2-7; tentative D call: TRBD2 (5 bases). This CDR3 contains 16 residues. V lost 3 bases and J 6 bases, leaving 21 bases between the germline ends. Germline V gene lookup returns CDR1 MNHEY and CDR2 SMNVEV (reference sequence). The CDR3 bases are TGTGCCAGCAGTTTGGTCAGAGAGAGGGCGTCCACCGAGCAGTACTTC. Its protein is CASSLVRERASTEQYF.

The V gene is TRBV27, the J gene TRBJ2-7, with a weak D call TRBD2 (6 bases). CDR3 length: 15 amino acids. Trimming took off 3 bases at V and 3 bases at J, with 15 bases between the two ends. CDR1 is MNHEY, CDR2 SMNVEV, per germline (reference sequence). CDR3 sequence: CASSFYWGERYEQYF. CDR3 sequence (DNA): TGTGCCAGCAGTTTCTATTGGGGGGAACGCTACGAGCAGTACTTC.

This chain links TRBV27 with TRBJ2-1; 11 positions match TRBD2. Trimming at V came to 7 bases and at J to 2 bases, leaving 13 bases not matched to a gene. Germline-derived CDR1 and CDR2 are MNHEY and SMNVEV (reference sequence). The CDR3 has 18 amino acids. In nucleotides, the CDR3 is TGTGCCAGCAATTCCGTGGTGAGACTAGCGGGGACCTACAATGAGCAGTTCTTC. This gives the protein CASNSVVRLAGTYNEQFF.

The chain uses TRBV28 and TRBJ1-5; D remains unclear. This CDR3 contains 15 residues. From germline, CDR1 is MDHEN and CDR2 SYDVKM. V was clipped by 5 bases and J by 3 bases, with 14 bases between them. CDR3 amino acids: CASSIFREINQPQHF. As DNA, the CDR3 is TGTGCCAGCAGTATTTTCCGGGAGATCAATCAGCCCCAGCATTTT.

The CDR3 sequence is CASSISSPGLATLDSYEQYF. CDR3 in DNA: TGTGCCAGTAGCATTTCTTCCCCGGGACTAGCGACTCTAGACTCCTACGAGCAGTACTTC. The chain employs TRBV19 and TRBJ2-7; 10 positions agree with TRBD2. With 6 bases clipped from V and 0 bases from J, the junction kept 20 bases outside the gene matches. Germline V gene lookup returns CDR1 LNHDA and CDR2 SQIVND (reference sequence). CDR3 size: 20 residues.

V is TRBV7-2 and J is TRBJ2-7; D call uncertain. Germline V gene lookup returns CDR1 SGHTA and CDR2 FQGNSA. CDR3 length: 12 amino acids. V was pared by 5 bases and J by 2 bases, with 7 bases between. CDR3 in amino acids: CASSLGTYEQYF. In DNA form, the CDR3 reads TGTGCCAGCAGCCTAGGTACCTACGAGCAGTACTTC.

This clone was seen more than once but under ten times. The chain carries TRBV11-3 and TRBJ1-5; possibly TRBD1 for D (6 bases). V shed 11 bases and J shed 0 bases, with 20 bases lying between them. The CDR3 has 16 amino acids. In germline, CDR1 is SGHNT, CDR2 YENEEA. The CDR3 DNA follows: TGTGCCCACGTGGGGGGGCACCTTTATAGCAATCAGCCCCAGCATTTT. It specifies CAHVGGHLYSNQPQHF.

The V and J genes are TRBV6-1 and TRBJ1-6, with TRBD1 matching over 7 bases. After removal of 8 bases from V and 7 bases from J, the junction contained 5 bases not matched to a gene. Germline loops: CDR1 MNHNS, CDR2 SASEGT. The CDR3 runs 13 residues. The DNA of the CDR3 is TGTGCCAGCGGTACAGGGGACAATTCACCCCTCCACTTT. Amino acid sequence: CASGTGDNSPLHF.

For the CDR3, the DNA is TGTGCCAGCAGTTCCGGGACAGACATGAACACTGAAGCTTTCTTT. This sequence encodes CASSSGTDMNTEAFF. The chain links TRBV28 to TRBJ1-1; 7 nucleotides match TRBD1. CDR3 length: 15 residues. V was pared by 4 bases and J by 0 bases, with 5 bases of the junction left unmatched. Per the germline V gene, CDR1 is MDHEN and CDR2 is SYDVKM.

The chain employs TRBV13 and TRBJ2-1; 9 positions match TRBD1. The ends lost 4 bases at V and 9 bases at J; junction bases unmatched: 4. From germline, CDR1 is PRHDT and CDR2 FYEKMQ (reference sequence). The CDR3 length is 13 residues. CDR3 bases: TGTGCCAGCAGCTCCCGGGACAGGGTTGAGCAGTTCTTC. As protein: CASSSRDRVEQFF.

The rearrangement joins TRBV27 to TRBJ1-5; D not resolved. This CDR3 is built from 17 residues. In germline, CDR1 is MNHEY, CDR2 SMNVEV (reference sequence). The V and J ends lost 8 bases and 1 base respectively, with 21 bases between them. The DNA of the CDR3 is TGTGCCAGCTGCCCATCTCGGCCCGGGGTGAGCAATCAGCCCCAGCATTTT. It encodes CASCPSRPGVSNQPQHF.